What follows are 2 T cell receptor beta chains derived from one specimen sequenced in a study of shared T cell receptors in the human thymus. Method: immunoSEQ multiplex PCR; TCRdb's copy keeps in-frame clones and lacks some. The data contain 650,000 to 950,000 clones, 80% to 90% of them singletons. This sample also belongs to another study, concerning human thymus T cells.

The sample taken for sequencing was thymocytes. These receptors all come from a girl under two years old with a congenital heart defect.

The chain joins TRBV5-1 to TRBJ2-6; TRBD1 agrees at 12 bases. The germline gives CDR1 SGHRS, CDR2 YFSETQ. The CDR3 has 18 amino acids. J lost 2 bases, V lost 4 bases, and 7 bases had no gene match. CDR3 nucleotides: TGCGCCAGCAGCCGGACGGGACAGGGGGCGACTGGGGCCAACGTCCTGACTTTC. Its translation: CASSRTGQGATGANVLTF.

The chain couples TRBV5-1 to TRBJ2-4; D not certain. The V and J ends lost 1 base and 0 bases respectively, with 8 bases between them. The germline V gene has CDR1 SGHRS and CDR2 YFSETQ. The CDR3 has 15 residues. In nucleotides, the CDR3 is TGCGCCAGCAGCTTGAAACTTGCAGCCAAAAACATTCAGTACTTC. Amino acid sequence: CASSLKLAAKNIQYF.